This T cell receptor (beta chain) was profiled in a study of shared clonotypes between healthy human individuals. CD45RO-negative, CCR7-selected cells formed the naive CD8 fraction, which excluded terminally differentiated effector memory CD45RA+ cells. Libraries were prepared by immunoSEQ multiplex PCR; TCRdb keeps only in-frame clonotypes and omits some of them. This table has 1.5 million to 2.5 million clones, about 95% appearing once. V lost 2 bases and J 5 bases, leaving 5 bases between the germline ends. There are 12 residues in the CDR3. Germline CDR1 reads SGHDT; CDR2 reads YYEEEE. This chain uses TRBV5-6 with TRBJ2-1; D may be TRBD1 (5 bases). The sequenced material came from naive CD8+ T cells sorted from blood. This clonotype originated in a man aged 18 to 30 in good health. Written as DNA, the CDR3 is TGTGCCAGCAGCTTCAGGGACAATGAGCAGTTCTTC. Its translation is CASSFRDNEQFF. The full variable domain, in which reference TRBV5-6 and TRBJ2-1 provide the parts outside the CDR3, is DAGVTQSPTHLIKTRGQQVTLRCSPKSGHDTVSWYQQALGQGPQFIFQYYEEEERQRGNFPDRFSGHQFPNYSSELNVNALLLGDSALYLCASSFRDNEQFFGPGTRLTVL.